This T cell receptor beta chain was sequenced for a study of monozygotic twins with inflammatory bowel disease (dated by TCRdb to the late 2010s). Background on the whole study: In total, around 28 monozygotic twin pairs made up the full study: 19 Danish pairs, all IBD-discordant, plus nine German pairs, of which four were IBD-concordant and five were IBD-discordant. Within discordant pairs, disease-associated traits were sought mainly by comparing IBD patients with their genetically identical healthy co-twins. Each individual had, on average, about 151 000 unique TCRalpha sequences and 181 000 unique TCRbeta sequences available for analysis. Results the study describes overall, beyond this receptor: Differing immunosuppressive treatments among patients may have added background noise and inter-individual variability to the repertoires. The analysis was unable to tell different T cell subtypes apart. No single strong signal or clonotype linked to IBD turned up in the results, so the idea that one exists was not supported. Measured by the inverse Simpson index, TCRbeta repertoire diversity was lower in IBD patients than in their healthy co-twins. IBD patients shared fewer clonotypes with other individuals than healthy twins did, most markedly in patients showing signs of disease activity. No difference in repertoire similarity was observed between concordant and discordant twins, possibly owing to limited statistical power.

From each donor, a roughly 2.6 ml peripheral blood sample was collected into PAXgene tubes and stored at -80 degrees C. Total RNA was isolated from whole blood with the PAXgene blood miRNA kit on an automated QIAcube, without T cell sorting. Peripheral blood from monozygotic twin pairs who were concordant or discordant for inflammatory bowel disease underwent deep TCRalpha and TCRbeta repertoire profiling using unique molecular barcoding. Smoking habits were recorded for all twin pairs, with individuals classified as current, former or never smokers. Measured from the cysteine to the phenylalanine, the CDR3 is 17 residues long. DNA is not recorded here. CDR1 is given as MNHEY and CDR2 as SVGEGT, both from the germline V gene. A remark on this clonotype: Its binding antigen is unknown.

The receptor library was made with 5' RACE. The input for every TCR library was around 3,600 ng of total RNA. For each sample, cDNA was synthesized in eight separate reactions using SMARTScribe reverse transcriptase. During cDNA synthesis, unique molecular identifiers containing a 6-nucleotide sample barcode were introduced by template switching. TCRalpha and TCRbeta cDNA was amplified by two nested PCRs of around 15 and 9 cycles, with bead purification after each PCR. Before amplification, the cDNA was treated with uracil DNA-glycosylase and purified using the QIAquick PCR purification kit. The second PCR added Illumina TruSeq-compatible adapters along with sample-specific barcodes. Library quality and concentration were checked on TapeStation and Qubit, and libraries were pooled at around 5 ng each. Sequencing of the pooled libraries was done on an Illumina HiSeq2500 single-index Rapid Run using custom sequencing primers and 2 x 100 bp reads. Per the authors' processing: MiGEC version 1.2.6 was used for UMI-based consensus assembly to correct PCR and sequencing errors. V(D)J alignment, clonotype assembly and CDR3 extraction were performed with MiXCR version 2.1.1. Normalisation of gene usage, clonotype sharing and MAIT/NKT TCR abundance was achieved by analysing the top 1000, 10 000 and 20 000 clonotypes per sample. After downsampling to 27 000 UMIs, diversity was calculated as the inverse Simpson index using the vegan R package. Paired Mann-Whitney U tests were applied to discordant twin pairs, with Benjamini-Hochberg correction for multiple testing. TCRdb reprocessed the reads, and each CDR3 protein sequence is entered once, without DNA. TCRdb assigned the V and J calls; the authors' analysis was not used. In this sample's table one finds approximately 120,000 distinct CDR3 sequences. The top ten clones comprise over 10% of the sample.

The V and J segments used are TRBV6-2 or TRBV6-3 and TRBJ1-5; as DNA is missing, the TRBD1 call by TCRdb cannot be tested. This TCR was recovered from a human donor with ulcerative colitis or Crohn's disease, or a healthy co-twin of an affected twin (not recorded which). The specimen was blood. CDR3 region: CASSYSAGQRQNQPQHF.